Listed below are T cell receptor beta chains from one sample, sequenced in a study of T cells in Graves' hyperthyroidism and ophthalmopathy. TCRdb analysed the multiplex PCR reads with MiXCR anew, one entry per CDR3 protein. The sample lists over 700,000 distinct CDR3 sequences, around 19% occurring once. The source material was blood. The receptors were gathered from a woman between 50 and 59 years old with Graves' hyperthyroidism that later progressed to Graves' ophthalmopathy. The CDR3 runs from the conserved cysteine through the conserved F or W. A D gene is named only where the DNA matches it firmly. Some rows mark clone size as missing; the rest say once, few, many or name a class of expanded clone.

v_gene	d_gene	abundance	j_gene	CDR3nt	CDR3aa
TRBV20-1	.	.	TRBJ1-2	TGCAGTGCTCCGGACAACTATGGCTACACCTTC	CSAPDNYGYTF
TRBV5-1	TRBD1	many	TRBJ1-1	TGCGCCAGCAGCTATGGGACAGCCTACACTGAAGCTTTCTTT	CASSYGTAYTEAFF
TRBV30	TRBD1	many	TRBJ1-2	TGTGCCTGCCCCGGCATTCGACAGGGCAGCTCTAACTATGGCTACACCTTC	CACPGIRQGSSNYGYTF
TRBV12-3/TRBV12-4	.	few	TRBJ2-2	TGTGCCAGCAGTTTCGCGATGGAGACCGGGGAGCTGTTTTTT	CASSFAMETGELFF
TRBV12-3/TRBV12-4	TRBD1	.	TRBJ1-1	TGTGCCAGCAGCGGGGACAGGGGGACTGAAGCTTTCTTT	CASSGDRGTEAFF
TRBV7-2	TRBD1	.	TRBJ1-2	TGTGCCAGCAGCTCGGACAGGTACAACTATGGCTACACCTTC	CASSSDRYNYGYTF
TRBV15	TRBD1	.	TRBJ2-7	TGTGCCACCAGCACCACCGACGGGACAGGGATTTCCTACGAGCAGTACTTC	CATSTTDGTGISYEQYF
TRBV2	.	many	TRBJ2-2	TGTGCCAGCGGCGGGGGCCCTCCGAACACCGGGGAGCTGTTTTTT	CASGGGPPNTGELFF
TRBV9	.	few	TRBJ2-5	TGTGCCAGCAGCGTAGAGGGGGGTAGGAAGACCCAGTACTTC	CASSVEGGRKTQYF
TRBV29-1	TRBD2	few	TRBJ2-1	TGCAGCGGTAGACTAGCGGGCCACCAGTTCTTC	CSGRLAGHQFF
TRBV9	.	few	TRBJ2-5	TGTGCCAGCAGCGTAGGCCCGAGACTCCCTTCGGAGACCCAGTACTTC	CASSVGPRLPSETQYF
TRBV19	.	.	TRBJ1-1	TGTGCCAGTAGTATCACTGAAGCTTTCTTT	CASSITEAFF
TRBV18	TRBD1	.	TRBJ2-3	TGTGCCAGCTCACAGGGGGCCGCAGATACGCAGTATTTT	CASSQGAADTQYF
TRBV29-1	.	.	TRBJ1-1	TGCAGCGTTCGGAGGGGCCCTATGAACACTGAAGCTTTCTTT	CSVRRGPMNTEAFF
TRBV4-1	.	few	TRBJ2-1	TGCGCCAGCAGCCAAGGGCGACTGGGCTATGAGCAGTTCTTC	CASSQGRLGYEQFF
TRBV5-1	TRBD1	many	TRBJ2-3	TGCGCCAGCAGCCGAATAGACAGGGGGCCAGATACGCAGTATTTT	CASSRIDRGPDTQYF
TRBV4-1	.	many	TRBJ1-1	TGCGCCAGCAGCCAAGAATGGACTGAAGCTTTCTTT	CASSQEWTEAFF
TRBV29-1	TRBD1	few	TRBJ1-1	TGCAGCGTTGAAGGAAGGACAGGATCGTCTGAAGCTTTCTTT	CSVEGRTGSSEAFF
TRBV4-2	.	.	TRBJ2-2	TGTGCCAGCAGCGATAGAACTGGGCCTAACACCGGGGAGCTGTTTTTT	CASSDRTGPNTGELFF
TRBV6-6	.	.	TRBJ1-6	TGTGCCAGCAGTTACTCTGAGGATTCACCCCTCCACTTT	CASSYSEDSPLHF